This T cell receptor beta chain was observed in a study of T-cell reconstitution after alpha-beta-depleted transplantation in children. This clonotype was found many times. No antigen is known for it. CDR1 is MNHEY and CDR2 is SMNVEV in the germline V gene (reference sequence). The CDR3 runs 14 residues. Between the trimmed V and J ends, which lost 1 base and 3 bases, there was a span of 4 bases. Construction of the TCRbeta library involved unique molecular identifiers. TCRdb reprocessed the PCR reads with MiXCR, giving one entry per CDR3 protein. The repertoire has some 840,000 distinct CDR3 sequences, roughly 16% of them found once; the top ten carry roughly 5%. Study-wide points: T-cell counts and diversity at one year following transplant were attributed mainly to newly produced T cells. There were reportedly several hundred expanded graft clones from which alpha-beta T cells came about two months after transplant.

The gene calls are TRBV27 and TRBJ2-6; no clear D gene. The receptor's source is a male patient between 5 and 17 years old who had a stem cell transplant for acute lymphoblastic leukemia, so the T cells may come from the graft donor. Here the sequenced sample was PBMCs, mostly from graft donor cells, taken 360 days after TCRalphabeta/CD19-depleted stem cell transplant. CDR3: CASSLFSGANVLTF. The DNA for the CDR3 is TGTGCCAGCAGTTTATTTAGTGGGGCCAACGTCCTGACTTTC. Looking up the rest from reference TRBV27 and TRBJ2-6 gives the full variable domain: EAQVTQNPRYLITVTGKKLTVTCSQNMNHEYMSWYRQDPGLGLRQIYYSMNVEVTDKGDVPEGYKVSRKEKRNFPLILESPSPNQTSLYFCASSLFSGANVLTFGAGSRLTVL.